This TCR beta chain comes out of a study of cytomegalovirus exposure and HLA in healthy donors (dated 2017 in TCRdb). Background on the whole study: According to an earlier analysis of around 600 of the donors, about 179 million T cells yielded some 110 million unique TCR beta sequences and about 300 Gb of sequence data. The study aimed to test whether cataloging public T cell receptors could reveal signatures of past pathogen exposure. Alongside the repertoire data, information on donor age, sex, ethnicity and CMV serostatus was compiled. The later analysis used no new phenotypic data to find candidate immune exposures, relying instead on TCR beta sequences and their occurrence across donors. All discovery cohort repertoires had been generated using a single sequencing platform. Of the 300 to 400 genotyped donors, about 80% fell in the genetic ancestry cluster associated with self-reported Caucasian donors. A later genetic analysis used genome-wide SNP genotypes for about 65% of the 666 donors, treating that subset as a discovery cohort. A later analysis re-examined previously published TCR beta repertoires from roughly 720 donors and added high-resolution HLA genotyping to investigate patterns of TCR occurrence. Both class I and class II loci were covered by HLA typing, at four-digit resolution. Along with the roughly 670-subject first cohort, a separate validation cohort of approximately 110 different subjects was used. About 300 gigabases of sequencing data and approximately 84 million unique TCR sequences were included in an early release covering over 600 HLA-typed donors. The study used immunosequencing to profile the T cell repertoires of approximately 650 subjects and linked those repertoires to cytomegalovirus serostatus. To predict cytomegalovirus infection status, the study combined high-throughput TCR immunosequencing, statistical association of individual TCRs with disease status, and machine learning. The number of donors typed differed by locus, with about 620-630 for A, B, C, DRB1 and DQB1, around 500 for DQA1, 600 to 610 for DPA1, and over 400 for DPB1. In an earlier analysis of more than 550 of the donors, high-throughput TCR beta sequencing was used to judge whether each TCR beta V gene segment behaved as functional or pseudogenic. Among over 350 genotyped donors of the cohort, an average of around 240,000 unique TCR beta nucleotide sequences were sequenced per donor, about a sixth of them non-productive. About five DR-DQ haplotypes were handled as single units for association and clustering, since linkage in the cohort was strong.

As regards this clone: Its antigen is not yet known. Qualities for individual bases were not recorded, and no much larger clone is one base off.

The library was produced with the immunoSEQ multiplex PCR assay. The multiplex PCR relied on a mix of 60 forward primers for TCR Vbeta segments and 13 reverse primers for TCR Jbeta segments. Amplification of the CDR3 region of rearranged TCR beta genes was performed with a multiplex PCR assay on genomic DNA. Amplified TCR beta libraries were sequenced as 87-base-pair reads on the Illumina HiSeq System. Processing in the source paper ran as follows. In a later analysis, 80 million or so unique TCR beta chains were counted across the 666 repertoires, and about 9.9 million of these chains were shared by at least two donors. Raw reads were error-corrected and collapsed into unique sequences by a nearest-neighbor algorithm in which closely related sequences were merged to remove PCR and sequencing errors. Alignment of CDR3 sequences to IMGT reference sequences was used to assign V, D and J gene segments. For a sequence to be retained, at least a six-nucleotide match to both a V gene segment and a J gene segment was required. Rearrangements were classified as productive when the CDR3 lacked stop codons and remained in frame with V and J, and all other rearrangements were classified as non-productive. CDR3 was defined according to IMGT convention as the region running from the second conserved V-encoded cysteine to the conserved J-encoded phenylalanine. Sequences without an unambiguous match to a single V gene segment were excluded from the earlier analysis of a few hundred of the donors. In an earlier analysis of more than 500 of the donors, a V segment was called functional when productive rearrangements were above 56.7%, and segregating when the standard deviation between donors exceeded 5%. A statistical classification framework was developed to diagnose cytomegalovirus status using the catalog of TCR beta chain sequences. A later analysis assigned V and J genes by comparing TCR nucleotide sequences with IMGT/GENE-DB human TR gene sequences. A later analysis assigned CDR3 sequences and most-parsimonious VDJ recombination scenarios with the TCRdist pipeline. In a later analysis, each TCR beta chain was defined by its CDR3 amino acid sequence together with its V-gene family, and reads without a unique V-gene family were excluded. In a later analysis, several hundred highly shared, low-generation-probability nucleotide sequences were removed to address suspected cross-contamination and a sequencing artifact. A later analysis calculated a clonal expansion index for each public chain from normalized within-repertoire ranks of inferred template counts. In a later analysis, generation probabilities were computed with a VDJ recombination model fitted to out-of-frame rearrangements, and the resulting probabilities were checked against IGoR. In a later analysis, hypergeometric tests were used to score TCR-TCR, TCR-HLA and TCR-CMV co-occurrence, with a repertoire-size bias correction applied to TCR pairs. A later analysis estimated false discovery rates by permuting HLA or CMV assignments 20 times. In a later analysis, co-occurring TCRs were grouped using DBSCAN, with TCRdist sequence similarity added in when clustering inside HLA-allele-positive subsets. Co-occurrence clustering excluded repertoires with fewer than 30,000 or more than 120,000 public chains, plus five with anomalous nucleotide sharing. What TCRdb holds here is the immuneACCESS table cut down to in-frame rearrangements. Part of the clones is not present; checked against another copy, under half of the missing clones reflect an unresolved V gene, and the others are unexplained. D and trimming come from the DNA, and the V and J calls and clone size come from that table. Across this sample there are some 86,000 clones, with about 72% seen only once. Approximately 2.1% of the sample is taken by the ten largest.

Sequences WNHNN (CDR1) and SYGVQD (CDR2) are obtained from the germline V gene (reference sequence). The CDR3 runs 12 amino acids, cysteine and phenylalanine included. Only the CDR3 DNA stays, 36 bases, in frame from base 1. V has 6 bases trimmed and J has 9 bases trimmed; junction bases matching no gene number 5. Overall results and qualifications from the work: According to a later analysis, TCR association rates differed among HLA loci, with DRB1 alleles showing the most associated TCRs and HLA-C alleles showing the fewest. A later genetic analysis associated a missense DCLRE1C variant with V-gene and J-gene trimming of TCR beta chains, and an independent cohort replicated the association. In this cohort, only TCR beta chains were sequenced, and detectable features were limited by the absence of alpha or paired-chain data. Most CMV-associated TCR beta chains appeared to be HLA-restricted in a later analysis, and the HLA associations seemed to be driven largely by CMV exposure. In an earlier analysis of 500 to 650 of the donors, most TCR beta V segments appeared in productive rearrangements about 90% or about 30% of the time, broadly matching IMGT annotations. The presence/absence analyses assumed that sequencing depth was roughly uniform across donors, and that assumption may not be true. Compared with the roughly 670-donor mean, donors in an Asian-associated ancestry cluster had fewer N-insertions in productive TCRs, according to a later genetic analysis. Immune exposure information for the cohort was limited to CMV serostatus. Correlated functional status among segregating V segments might be attributable to linkage disequilibrium, but an unknown experimental factor could not be ruled out. In the study, around 160 TCR beta chains were listed as associated with cytomegalovirus. Because HLA typing was unavailable for some donors at each locus, only the typed subset was used in association tests. A cluster of highly shared sequence variants was judged likely to represent a technical artifact of the sequencing pipeline. In a later analysis, some 18,000 TCR beta sequences were associated with specific HLA alleles at a false discovery rate of 0.05. In vitro tests confirmed that a few of the cytomegalovirus-associated TCR beta chains recognize cytomegalovirus antigens. A later analysis reported that several top co-occurrence clusters appeared linked to parvovirus B19, influenza, CMV and Epstein-Barr virus. A further reported finding was that TCR beta sequences accurately predicted the HLA-A and HLA-B alleles for most subjects in the first cohort. Most TCR sequences were observed very rarely across donors, whereas some public TCRs were present in many individuals. When HLA alleles, especially DR and DQ, strongly co-occurred, TCR associations were difficult to assign to individual alleles. Compared with equally common non-associated chains, HLA-associated TCR beta chains in a later analysis were more clonally expanded and had lower generation probabilities. Some IMGT-functional V segments, including TRBV6-2 and TRBV6-3, could not be distinguished by the 87-base-pair reads and were therefore excluded. It was suggested by the authors that the approach could potentially be generalized to other disease states and immunological phenotypes. Cytomegalovirus status was reported to be diagnosed by the classifier with high specificity and sensitivity in both the original and validation cohorts. Because counts were too low, seventeen rarely observed V segments, including chromosome 9 orphons, were excluded from the earlier analysis of 587 of the donors.

The cohort was made up of about 610 healthy bone marrow donors. All cohort members were sampled while nominally healthy, although unrecorded immune exposures were likely present. The donor was CMV seronegative and was included in the group of about 400 seronegative cohort members. Every donor gave a peripheral blood sample, and the peripheral blood mononuclear cells from that sample were used for TCR beta sequencing. Genomic DNA was extracted from the blood cell samples with the Qiagen DNeasy Blood Extraction Kit. The clonotype was recovered from a man under 40 in good health and CMV-seronegative. The V and J segments used are TRBV10-1 and TRBJ2-5; 9 bases in the middle match TRBD2. Sequenced input: PBMCs. The base sequence is TGCGCCAGCAGCAATAGCGGGAGCCCCCAGTACTTC. This encodes CASSNSGSPQYF.